This note documents a single TCR beta chain sequence. Its antigen is not identified. The CDR3 sequence is 15 residues long. Deletions cut 5 bases from V and 0 bases from J, with 13 bases between. Germline assignment: CDR1 SGHTA and CDR2 FQGNSA. Unique molecular identifiers tagged the TCR beta cDNA libraries. From the PCR reads, TCRdb called clonotypes with MiXCR, one entry per CDR3 protein. Of about 560,000 distinct CDR3 sequences in the sample, around 44% are singletons; the top ten hold about 1.5%. The data were taken from a study of post-analysis software for immune sequencing data. Overall study results and limits: TRBV segments more frequent in patients than in controls numbered a few and included TRBV5-6, TRBV5-1 and TRBV20-1.

The gene calls are TRBV7-2 and TRBJ1-1, with D tentatively TRBD1 (5 bases). What was sequenced was blood. The origin of this receptor is a girl aged 10 to 17 with multiple sclerosis. In DNA form, the CDR3 reads TGTGCCAGCAGCGCCGGGTCAGGGATGAACACTGAAGCTTTCTTT. Encoded protein: CASSAGSGMNTEAFF.